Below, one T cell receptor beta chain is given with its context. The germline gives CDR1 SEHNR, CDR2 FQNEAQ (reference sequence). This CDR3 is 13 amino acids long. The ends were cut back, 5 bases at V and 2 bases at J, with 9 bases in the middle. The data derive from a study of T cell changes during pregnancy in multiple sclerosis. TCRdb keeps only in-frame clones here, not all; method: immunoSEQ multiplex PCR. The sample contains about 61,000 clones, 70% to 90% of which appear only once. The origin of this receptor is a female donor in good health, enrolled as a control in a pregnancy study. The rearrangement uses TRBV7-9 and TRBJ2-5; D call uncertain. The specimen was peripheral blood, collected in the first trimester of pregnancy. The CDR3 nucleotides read TGTGCCAGCAGCCAAGTCGGGCAAGAGACCCAGTACTTC. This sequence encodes CASSQVGQETQYF.